The subject of this entry is one T cell receptor beta chain. It has no known antigen specificity. The record has no base qualities; no much larger clone is one base away. Other DNA variants within this sample encode the same CDR3. The data originate from a study of shared clonotypes between healthy human individuals (dated by TCRdb to 2019 to 2021). Turning to the overall study: A few men and a couple of women, aged 18 to 49 years, made up the cohort. Per donor, three plates each were used for CD4 naive and CD4 memory, two for CD8 naive, and one for CD8 memory. Blood TCR repertoires of a handful of healthy adults were deeply sequenced to estimate repertoire size and the extent of clonotype sharing between individuals. Libraries were prepared and TCR repertoires were sequenced by different laboratories using diverse techniques, in order to increase sequencing depth and limit assay-specific biases. Leukapheresis yielded between about 0.85 and 10 billion PBMCs per donor.

The paper's findings and limits, for the study overall: Only blood was sampled, and tissue TCR repertoires likely differ from those in blood. Naive subsets generally had larger estimated clonotype richness than memory subsets did. Compared with non-shared clonotypes, the clonotypes found in all four sorted-subset donors had higher generation probabilities. The genetic and exposure-history diversity represented was limited by the small number of donors. Pairwise subsampling indicated that sequencing depth was expected to affect the degree of clonotype sharing among donors. Rarefaction of sorted-subset datasets indicated incomplete sequencing despite the large sequencing depth. Across several donors, roughly 5.1% of naive CD4, roughly 3.4% of naive CD8, around 2.1% of memory CD4, and roughly 0.4% of memory CD8 clonotypes were shared.

CD8 naive samples were obtained by positive selection for CCR7 among CD45RO-negative cells, yielding a CD45RA+CCR7+ population from which TemRA cells were excluded. Donors were healthy HIV-negative adults with no recently reported acute infections or vaccinations. Every donor was a Caucasian adult living in Nashville, Tennessee, USA. After blood collection by leukapheresis, PBMCs were isolated using Ficoll-Histopaque density gradient centrifugation and then cryopreserved in the vapor phase of liquid nitrogen. Analytical flow cytometry was used to check the purity and quantity of every magnetically sorted T cell population. Genomic DNA was isolated from every sorted fraction and measured by UV absorbance on a Nanodrop 2000c. TCR CDR3 regions were amplified from genomic DNA by multiplex PCR using the deep immunoSEQ assay. Extracted genomic DNA from each cell subset was spread evenly across all wells of several immunoSEQ 96-well plates, with each plate serving as a replicate. Each replicate PCR for sorted subsets received about 200 ng genomic DNA, equal to about 30,000 T cell genomes. The purified libraries were quantified using a Qubit 3.0 fluorometer, sized with a Bioanalyzer 2100, and then quantified again using the KAPA Library Quantification kit. A separate single-read 150-cycle Illumina NextSeq 550 flow cell was used to sequence each immunoSEQ 96-well plate. The study's processing was this. The immunoSEQ output contained only junctional sequences without quality scores, so filtering could not match that applied to full-length reads. To assign V/J genes and CDR3, sequences were annotated using PyIR, a Python wrapper for IgBLAST v1.9, with IMGT germline references. Reads were removed for weak V/J assignments (E-value above 1e-6), missing CDR3, stop codons, out-of-frame junctions, or ambiguous translated residues. V3J clonotypes were defined as sequences sharing an identical inferred V gene, J gene, and CDR3 amino acid sequence. Percentage overlap between repertoires was calculated by dividing the number of shared unique clonotypes by the size of the smaller repertoire. Three approaches were used to assess repertoire richness: RTK rarefaction, the Chao1 estimator, and Recon v2.1 estimates of unobserved clonotypes. For all TCRbeta clonotypes obtained by the gDNA method from a handful of donors, generation probabilities were computed with OLGA. Sourced from immuneACCESS, this table was stored by TCRdb with only in-frame sequences that have V and J called. A share of the clones is absent; for the studies checked, an unresolved V gene accounts for under half, and the remainder has no known explanation. V, J and clone size are taken as reported in that table, and D and trimming were inferred from the DNA itself. Here the sample has millions of clones; about 95% occur a single time. In total, the top ten clones hold about 1.1% of the sample.

Trimming removed 3 bases from V and 5 bases from J; the gene matches leave 2 bases unexplained. The CDR3 goes from the cysteine to the phenylalanine over 14 residues. Left in the record is the CDR3 DNA by itself, 42 bases read in frame from the first base. Reading the germline V gene (reference sequence) gives CDR1 SEHNR and CDR2 FQNEAQ. The sample consisted of naive CD8+ T cells sorted from blood. The cell subset or site label on this specimen signifies: CD45RA+CCR7+. This chain is built from TRBV7-9 and TRBJ2-7; TRBD1 aligns with 12 central bases. This receptor was obtained from a man aged 18-30 years in good health. The sequenced DNA is TGTGCCAGCAGCTTGGGACAGGGGGCCGACGAGCAGTACTTC. This gives the protein CASSLGQGADEQYF.